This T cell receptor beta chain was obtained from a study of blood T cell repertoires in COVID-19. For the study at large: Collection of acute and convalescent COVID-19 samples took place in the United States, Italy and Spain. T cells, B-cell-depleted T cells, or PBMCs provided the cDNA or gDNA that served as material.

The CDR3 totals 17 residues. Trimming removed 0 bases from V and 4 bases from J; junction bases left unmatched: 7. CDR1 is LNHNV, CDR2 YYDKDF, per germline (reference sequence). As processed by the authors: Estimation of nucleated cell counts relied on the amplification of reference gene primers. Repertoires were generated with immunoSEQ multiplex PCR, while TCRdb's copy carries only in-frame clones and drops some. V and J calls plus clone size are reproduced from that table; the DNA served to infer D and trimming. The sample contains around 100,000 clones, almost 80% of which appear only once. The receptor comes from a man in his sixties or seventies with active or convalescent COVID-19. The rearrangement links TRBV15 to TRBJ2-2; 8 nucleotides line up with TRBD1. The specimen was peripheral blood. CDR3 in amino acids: CATSRDSWTGSTGELFF. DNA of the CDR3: TGTGCCACCAGCAGAGACTCTTGGACAGGGAGCACCGGGGAGCTGTTTTTT.